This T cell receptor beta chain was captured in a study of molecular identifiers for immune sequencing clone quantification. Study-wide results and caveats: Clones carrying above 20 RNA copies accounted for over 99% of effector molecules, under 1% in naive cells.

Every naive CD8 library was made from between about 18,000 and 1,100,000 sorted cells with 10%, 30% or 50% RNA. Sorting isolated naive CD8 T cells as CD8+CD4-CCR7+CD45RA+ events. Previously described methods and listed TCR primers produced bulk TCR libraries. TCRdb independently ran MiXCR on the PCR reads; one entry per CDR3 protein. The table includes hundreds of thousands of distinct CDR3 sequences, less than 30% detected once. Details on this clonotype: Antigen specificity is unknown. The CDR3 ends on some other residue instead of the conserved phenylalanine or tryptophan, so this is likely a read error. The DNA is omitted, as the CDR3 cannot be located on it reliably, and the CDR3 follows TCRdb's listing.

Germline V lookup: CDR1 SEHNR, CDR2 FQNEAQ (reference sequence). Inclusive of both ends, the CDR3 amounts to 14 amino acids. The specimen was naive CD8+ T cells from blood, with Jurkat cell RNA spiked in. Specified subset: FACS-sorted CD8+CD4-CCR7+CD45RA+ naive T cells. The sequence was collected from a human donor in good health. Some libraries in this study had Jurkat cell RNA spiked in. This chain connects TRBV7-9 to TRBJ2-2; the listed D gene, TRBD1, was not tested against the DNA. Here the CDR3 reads CASSLSLQDGELLV.